A single sample gave rise to the 10 T cell receptor beta chains below, sequenced in a study of regulatory T cells in long-lasting Graves disease. According to the study, TCR beta libraries were built with iRepertoire HTBI primers and CDR3-region Arm-PCR. TCRdb ran MiXCR on the multiplex PCR reads and lists one entry per CDR3 protein. The repertoire includes approximately 350,000 distinct CDR3 sequences, 20% to 25% of them detected once, and around a quarter sits in the top ten. Time point given: persistent/refractory GD, antithyroid drugs over 5 years with positive TRAb. PBMC-derived RNA was used for the TCR library. The source was peripheral blood mononuclear cells (PBMCs), collected when the disease was refractory, from a patient treated with antithyroid drugs. The receptor set was obtained from a woman in her thirties or forties with Graves disease.

The rearrangement joins TRBV11-3 to TRBJ2-2, with TRBD2 identical over 7 bases. There are 14 residues in the CDR3. V lost 5 bases to trimming and J lost 7 bases; unmatched junction nucleotides: 7. Germline V gene sequence: CDR1 SGHNT, CDR2 YENEEA. The CDR3 loop is CASSLRGVSGELFF. As DNA, the CDR3 is TGTGCCAGCAGCCTCCGGGGGGTGAGCGGGGAGCTGTTTTTT.

The DNA for the CDR3 is TGTGCCAGCAGCTTCCCTACAGATACGCAGTATTTT. Encoded protein: CASSFPTDTQYF. V is TRBV7-2 and J is TRBJ2-3; D not certain. The CDR3 has 12 amino acids. Trimming cost V 3 bases and J 3 bases, with 4 bases left between them. CDR1 is SGHTA, CDR2 FQGNSA, per germline.

This clonotype was counted a few times. CDR3: CASSLIQNTIYF. CDR3 bases: TGTGCCAGCAGCCTGATCCAGAACACCATATATTTT. The V and J genes are TRBV3-1 and TRBJ1-3, with D hard to call. V was clipped by 4 bases and J by 7 bases, with 8 bases between them. The CDR3 consists of 12 residues. Germline CDR1 is LGHDT and CDR2 is YNNKEL (reference sequence). The variable domain in full, completed from reference TRBV3-1 and TRBJ1-3, reads DTAVSQTPKYLVTQMGNDKSIKCEQNLGHDTMYWYKQDSKKFLKIMFSYNNKELIINETVPNRFSPKSPDKAHLNLHINSLELGDSAVYFCASSLIQNTIYFGEGSWLTVV.

This clonotype has just a few counts. The chain employs TRBV10-3 and TRBJ2-2; possible D gene TRBD2, 5 bases. CDR3 size: 14 residues. V lost 4 bases and J 0 bases, leaving 6 bases between the germline ends. Germline CDR1 reads ENHRY; CDR2 reads SYGVKD. CDR3 sequence (DNA): TGTGCCATCAGTGGACTAACGAACACCGGGGAGCTGTTTTTT. This translates into CAISGLTNTGELFF.

The J gene is TRBJ2-2, the V gene TRBV20-1; TRBD2 might be the D (7 bases). The CDR3 has 16 amino acids. Germline-derived CDR1 and CDR2 are DFQATT and SNEGSKA (reference sequence). V lost 3 bases and J lost 0, with 14 bases in between. In nucleotides, the CDR3 is TGCAGTGCTAGTCGGGGAGGGGGGGCGAACACCGGGGAGCTGTTTTTT. Residues: CSASRGGGANTGELFF.

This clonotype was observed at least ten times. V is TRBV28 and J is TRBJ2-5, with 9 bases lining up with TRBD2. The ends lost 2 bases at V and 3 bases at J; junction bases unmatched: 10. The CDR3 runs to 17 residues. Germline V gene lookup returns CDR1 MDHEN and CDR2 SYDVKM. CDR3 coding DNA: TGTGCCAGCAGTTTAAGGGCGGGAGGGCCCGGGAAAGAGACCCAGTACTTC. Translation gives CASSLRAGGPGKETQYF.

This clonotype has more than one count but fewer than ten. This chain links TRBV9 with TRBJ2-7; 7 nucleotides line up with TRBD1. Germline V gene sequence: CDR1 SGDLS, CDR2 YYNGEE. The length of the CDR3 is 16 residues. V lost 0 bases, J lost 6 bases, and 12 bases stayed unmatched. The CDR3 sequence is CASSVGVEGANGEQYF. CDR3 sequence (DNA): TGTGCCAGCAGCGTAGGGGTTGAGGGGGCGAACGGCGAGCAGTACTTC.

This clonotype was seen repeatedly, ten times or more. CDR3 DNA: TGTGCCACCAGCAGTGACGACAGGGGGTTCGGTTCACCCCTCCACTTT. It codes for CATSSDDRGFGSPLHF. The chain carries TRBV15 and TRBJ1-6; 9 bases agree with TRBD1. Germline lookup yields CDR1 LNHNV and CDR2 YYDKDF (reference sequence). The CDR3 length is 16 residues. J was trimmed by 9 bases and V by 3 bases; bases with no gene match: 9.

This clonotype showed up just a few times. The rearrangement uses TRBV12-3 or TRBV12-4 and TRBJ1-3; D uncertain. The CDR3 runs 15 residues. Trimming left V 5 bases short and J 0 bases short, with 11 bases between. This CDR3 is CASSPELFSGNTIYF. DNA of the CDR3: TGTGCCAGCAGTCCCGAGCTCTTCTCTGGAAACACCATATATTTT.

This clonotype was picked up many times. The CDR3 is CAISSGADTGELFF. The CDR3 nucleotides are TGTGCCATCAGTAGCGGGGCGGACACCGGGGAGCTGTTTTTT. The chain combines TRBV10-3 with TRBJ2-2; 7 positions match TRBD2. Germline-derived CDR1 and CDR2 are ENHRY and SYGVKD. Unmatched junction bases numbered 3, after V lost 5 bases and J lost 3 bases. CDR3 size: 14 residues.